The T cell receptor beta chain under discussion was sequenced for a study of T cell repertoires in cytomegalovirus infection. Looking at the study overall: Signatures in public TCR beta sequences pointed to both CMV infection and matching HLA type. Study-wide results and limits: The cumulative frequency of public TCR beta families identified carriers of CMV plus the relevant HLA. HLA-C-restricted, CMV-specific TCR beta clonotypes were dominant ex vivo.

CDR1 is MDHEN, CDR2 SYDVKM, per germline. The CDR3 spans 14 residues. V lost 3 bases to trimming and J lost 10 bases, with 16 bases between them. TCRdb used MiXCR to reprocess the reads, holding one entry per CDR3 protein. This sample yields about 530,000 distinct CDR3 sequences, of which more than 25% are seen a single time; roughly 13% belongs to the top ten. About this clonotype itself: Its antigen is not known.

The clonotype was recovered from a human donor in good health (CMV status not recorded). Some clones in this sample may be carry-over from other donors' samples. Material: PBMCs. J is TRBJ1-5 and V is TRBV28; possible D gene TRBD1, 5 bases. DNA of the CDR3: TGTGCCAGCAGTTTTTCGGGGCGCGAAGTTCCCCAGCATTTT. Its translation is CASSFSGREVPQHF.